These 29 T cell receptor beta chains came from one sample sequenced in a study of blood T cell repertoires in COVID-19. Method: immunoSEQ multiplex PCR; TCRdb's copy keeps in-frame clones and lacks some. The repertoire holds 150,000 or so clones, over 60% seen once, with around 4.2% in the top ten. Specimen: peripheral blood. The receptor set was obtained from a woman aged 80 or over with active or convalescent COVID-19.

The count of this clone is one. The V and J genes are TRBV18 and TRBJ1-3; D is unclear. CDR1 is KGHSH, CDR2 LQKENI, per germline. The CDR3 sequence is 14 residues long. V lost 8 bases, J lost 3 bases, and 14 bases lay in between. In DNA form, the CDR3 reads TGTGCCAGCACGCAGCAGGCCCATGGAAACACCATATATTTT. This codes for CASTQQAHGNTIYF.

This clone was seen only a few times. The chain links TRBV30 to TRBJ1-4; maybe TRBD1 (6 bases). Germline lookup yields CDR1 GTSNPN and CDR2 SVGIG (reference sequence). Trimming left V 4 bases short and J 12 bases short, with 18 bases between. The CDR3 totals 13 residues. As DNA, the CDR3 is TGTGCCTGGAAGGACAGCTATTGGGGTGAACTGTTTTTT. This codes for CAWKDSYWGELFF.

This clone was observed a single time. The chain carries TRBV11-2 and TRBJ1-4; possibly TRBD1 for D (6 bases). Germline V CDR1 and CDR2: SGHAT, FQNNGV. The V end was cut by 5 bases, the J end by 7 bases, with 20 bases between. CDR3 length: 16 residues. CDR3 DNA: TGTGCCAGCAGCGGCAACAGGGCGGTAGTTTTTGAAAAACTGTTTTTT. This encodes CASSGNRAVVFEKLFF.

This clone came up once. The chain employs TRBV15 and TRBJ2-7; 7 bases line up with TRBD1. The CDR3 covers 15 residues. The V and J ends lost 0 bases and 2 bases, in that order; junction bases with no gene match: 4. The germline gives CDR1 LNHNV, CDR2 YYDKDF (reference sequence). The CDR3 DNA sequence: TGTGCCACCAGCAGAGATGTAGGGGGCCCCTACGAGCAGTACTTC. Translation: CATSRDVGGPYEQYF.

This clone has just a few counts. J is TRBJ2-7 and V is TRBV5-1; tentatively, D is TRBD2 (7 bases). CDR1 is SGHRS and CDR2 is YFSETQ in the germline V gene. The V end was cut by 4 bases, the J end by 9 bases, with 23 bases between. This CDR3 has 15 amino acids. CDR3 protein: CASSADSGTPVRQYF. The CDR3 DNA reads TGCGCCAGCAGCGCGGACAGCGGGACTCCGGTTCGGCAGTACTTC.

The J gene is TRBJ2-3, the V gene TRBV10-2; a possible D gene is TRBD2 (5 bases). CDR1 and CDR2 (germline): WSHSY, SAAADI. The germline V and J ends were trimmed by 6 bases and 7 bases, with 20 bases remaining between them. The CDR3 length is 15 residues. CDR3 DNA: TGCGCCAGCAGAGCGACCCCCACTAGAGTCAATACGCAGTATTTT. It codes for CASRATPTRVNTQYF.

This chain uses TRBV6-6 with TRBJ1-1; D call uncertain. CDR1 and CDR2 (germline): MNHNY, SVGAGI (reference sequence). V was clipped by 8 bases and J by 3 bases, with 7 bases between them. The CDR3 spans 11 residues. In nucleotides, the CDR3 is TGTGCCAGCGGTAGAGACACTGAAGCTTTCTTT. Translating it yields CASGRDTEAFF.

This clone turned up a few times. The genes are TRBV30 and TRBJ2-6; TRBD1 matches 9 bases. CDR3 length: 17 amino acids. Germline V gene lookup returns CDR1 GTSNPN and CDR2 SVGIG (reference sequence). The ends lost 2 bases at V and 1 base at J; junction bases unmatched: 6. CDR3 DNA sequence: TGTGCCTGGAGTCGGGACAGGGTATCATCTGGGGCCAACGTCCTGACTTTC. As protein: CAWSRDRVSSGANVLTF.

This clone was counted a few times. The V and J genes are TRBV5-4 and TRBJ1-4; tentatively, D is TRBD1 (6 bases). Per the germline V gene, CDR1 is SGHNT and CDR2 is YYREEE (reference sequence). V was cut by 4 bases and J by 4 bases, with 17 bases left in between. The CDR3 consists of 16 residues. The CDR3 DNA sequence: TGTGCCAGCAGCGCTAAACAGGGCGGCGGTAATGAAAAACTGTTTTTT. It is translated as CASSAKQGGGNEKLFF.

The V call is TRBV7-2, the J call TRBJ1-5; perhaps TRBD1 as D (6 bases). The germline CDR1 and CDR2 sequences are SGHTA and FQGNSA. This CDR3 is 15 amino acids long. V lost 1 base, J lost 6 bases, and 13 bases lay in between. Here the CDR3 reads CASSLVGAGAQPQHF. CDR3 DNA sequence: TGTGCCAGCAGCTTAGTGGGGGCAGGGGCTCAGCCCCAGCATTTT.

The CDR3 sequence: CASSEPQGATEAFF. Written as DNA, the CDR3 is TGTGCCAGCAGTGAACCACAGGGTGCCACTGAAGCTTTCTTT. The gene calls are TRBV2 and TRBJ1-1, with D tentatively TRBD1 (6 bases). This CDR3 has 14 amino acids. The germline V gene encodes CDR1 SNHLY and CDR2 FYNNEI. The ends were cut back, 2 bases at V and 4 bases at J, with 11 bases in the middle.

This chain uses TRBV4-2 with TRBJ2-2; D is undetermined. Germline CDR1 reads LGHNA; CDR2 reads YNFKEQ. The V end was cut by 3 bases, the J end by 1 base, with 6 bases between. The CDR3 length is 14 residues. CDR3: CASSQQENTGELFF. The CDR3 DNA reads TGTGCCAGCAGCCAGCAGGAGAACACCGGGGAGCTGTTTTTT.

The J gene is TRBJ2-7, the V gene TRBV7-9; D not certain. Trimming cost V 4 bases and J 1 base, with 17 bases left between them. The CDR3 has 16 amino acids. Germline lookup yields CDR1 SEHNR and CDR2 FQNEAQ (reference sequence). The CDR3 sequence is CASSSNVRHTSYEQYF. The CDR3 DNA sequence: TGTGCCAGCAGCTCTAACGTTAGACACACATCCTACGAGCAGTACTTC.

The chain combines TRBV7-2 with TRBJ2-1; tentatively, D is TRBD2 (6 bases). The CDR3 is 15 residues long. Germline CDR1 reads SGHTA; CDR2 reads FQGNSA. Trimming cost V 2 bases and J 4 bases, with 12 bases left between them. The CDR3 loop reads CASSLSTGRYNEQFF. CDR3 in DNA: TGTGCCAGCAGCTTAAGTACCGGGAGATACAATGAGCAGTTCTTC.

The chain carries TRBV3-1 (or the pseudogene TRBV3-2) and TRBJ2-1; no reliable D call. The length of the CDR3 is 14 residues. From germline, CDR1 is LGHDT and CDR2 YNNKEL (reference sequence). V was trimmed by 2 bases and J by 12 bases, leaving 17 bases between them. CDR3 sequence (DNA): TGTGCCAGCAGCCAAATGGCTTCTCAGTGGGCGCAGTTCTTC. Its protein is CASSQMASQWAQFF.

The CDR3 DNA reads TGTGCCAGCAGTGAAGTCCCCGGGACAGTAGTATATAGCAATCAGCCCCAGCATTTT. This codes for CASSEVPGTVVYSNQPQHF. V usage is TRBV6-1 and J usage is TRBJ1-5, with 7 bases that match TRBD1. Trimming took 1 base from V and 0 from J; bases not matched to a gene: 12. Germline CDR1 is MNHNS and CDR2 is SASEGT. This CDR3 has 19 residues.

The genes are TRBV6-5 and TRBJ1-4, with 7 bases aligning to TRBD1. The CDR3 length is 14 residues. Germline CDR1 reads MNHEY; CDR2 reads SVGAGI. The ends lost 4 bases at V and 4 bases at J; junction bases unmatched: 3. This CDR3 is CASSSRGVNEKLFF. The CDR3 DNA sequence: TGTGCCAGCAGTTCCAGGGGGGTTAATGAAAAACTGTTTTTT.

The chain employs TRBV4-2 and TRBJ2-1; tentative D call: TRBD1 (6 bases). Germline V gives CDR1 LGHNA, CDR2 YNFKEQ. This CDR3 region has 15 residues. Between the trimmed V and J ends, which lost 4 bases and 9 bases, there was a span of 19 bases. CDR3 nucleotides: TGTGCCAGCAGCCTTATCGGGGCAGGGGTAGGTGAGCAGTTCTTC. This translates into CASSLIGAGVGEQFF.

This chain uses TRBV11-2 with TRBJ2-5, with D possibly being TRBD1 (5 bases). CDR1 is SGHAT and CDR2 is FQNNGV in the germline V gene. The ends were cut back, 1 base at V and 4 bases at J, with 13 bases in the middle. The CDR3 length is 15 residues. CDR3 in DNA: TGTGCCAGCAGCTTAGCAGGGAACGATTTAGAGACCCAGTACTTC. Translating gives CASSLAGNDLETQYF.

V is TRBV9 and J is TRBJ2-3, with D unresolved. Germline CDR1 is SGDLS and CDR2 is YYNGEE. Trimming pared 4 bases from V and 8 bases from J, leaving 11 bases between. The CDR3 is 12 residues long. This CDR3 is CASSPRLGTQYF. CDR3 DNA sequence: TGTGCCAGCAGCCCAAGACTTGGTACGCAGTATTTT.

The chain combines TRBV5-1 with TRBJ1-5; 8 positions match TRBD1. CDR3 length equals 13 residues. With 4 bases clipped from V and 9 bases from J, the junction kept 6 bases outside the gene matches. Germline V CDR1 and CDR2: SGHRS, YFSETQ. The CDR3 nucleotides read TGCGCCAGCAGCAATGCGGGGACAGGGCCCCAGCATTTT. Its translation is CASSNAGTGPQHF.

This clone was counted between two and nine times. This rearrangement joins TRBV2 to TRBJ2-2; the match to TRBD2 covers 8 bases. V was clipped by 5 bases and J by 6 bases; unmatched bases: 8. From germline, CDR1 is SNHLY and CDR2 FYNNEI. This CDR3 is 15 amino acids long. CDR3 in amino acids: CASSFSGVPSGELFF. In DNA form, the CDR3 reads TGTGCCAGCAGTTTTAGCGGGGTGCCGTCCGGGGAGCTGTTTTTT.

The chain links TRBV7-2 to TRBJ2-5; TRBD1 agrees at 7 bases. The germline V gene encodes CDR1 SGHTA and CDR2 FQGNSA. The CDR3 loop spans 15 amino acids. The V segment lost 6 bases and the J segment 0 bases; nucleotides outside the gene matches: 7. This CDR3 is CASSSDRAYQETQYF. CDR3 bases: TGTGCCAGCAGTTCTGACAGGGCGTACCAAGAGACCCAGTACTTC.

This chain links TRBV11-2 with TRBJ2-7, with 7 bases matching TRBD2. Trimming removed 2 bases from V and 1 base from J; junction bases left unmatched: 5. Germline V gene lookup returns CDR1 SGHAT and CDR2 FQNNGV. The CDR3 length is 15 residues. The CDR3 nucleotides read TGTGCCAGCAGCTTAAGTGAGCGGGGATCCTACGAGCAGTACTTC. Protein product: CASSLSERGSYEQYF. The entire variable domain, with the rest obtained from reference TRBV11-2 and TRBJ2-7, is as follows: EAGVAQSPRYKIIEKRQSVAFWCNPISGHATLYWYQQILGQGPKLLIQFQNNGVVDDSQLPKDRFSAERLKGVDSTLKIQPAKLEDSAVYLCASSLSERGSYEQYFGPGTRLTVT.

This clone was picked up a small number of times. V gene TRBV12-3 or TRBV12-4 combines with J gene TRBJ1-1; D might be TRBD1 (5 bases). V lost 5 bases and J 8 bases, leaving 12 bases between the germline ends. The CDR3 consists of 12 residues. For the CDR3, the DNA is TGTGCCAGCAGTCGGAATCAGGGAGAAGCTTTCTTT. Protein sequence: CASSRNQGEAFF.

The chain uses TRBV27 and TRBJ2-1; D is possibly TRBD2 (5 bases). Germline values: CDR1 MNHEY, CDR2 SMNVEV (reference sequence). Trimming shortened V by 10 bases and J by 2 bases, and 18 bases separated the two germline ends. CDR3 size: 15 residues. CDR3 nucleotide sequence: TGTGCCACGCGACCTCGGCCGGGAACCTACAATGAGCAGTTCTTC. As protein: CATRPRPGTYNEQFF.

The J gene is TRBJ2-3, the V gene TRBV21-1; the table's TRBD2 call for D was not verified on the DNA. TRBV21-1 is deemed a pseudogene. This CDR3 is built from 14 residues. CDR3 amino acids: CASRPLAPADTQYF. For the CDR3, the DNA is TGTGCCAGCAGGCCCCTAGCGCCGGCAGATACGCAGTATTTT.

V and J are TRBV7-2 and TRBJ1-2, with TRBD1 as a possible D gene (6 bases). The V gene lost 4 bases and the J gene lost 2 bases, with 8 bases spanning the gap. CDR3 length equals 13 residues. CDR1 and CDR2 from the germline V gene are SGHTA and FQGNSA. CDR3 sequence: CASSWGQNYGYTF. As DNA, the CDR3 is TGTGCCAGCAGCTGGGGACAAAACTATGGCTACACCTTC.

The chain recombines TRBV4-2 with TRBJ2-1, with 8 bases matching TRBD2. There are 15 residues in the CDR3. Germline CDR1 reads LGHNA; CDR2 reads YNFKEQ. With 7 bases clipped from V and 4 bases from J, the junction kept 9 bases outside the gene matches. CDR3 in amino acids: CASNSVAGGYNEQFF. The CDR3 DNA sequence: TGTGCCAGCAACTCAGTCGCGGGGGGTTACAATGAGCAGTTCTTC.